These 24 T cell receptor beta chains were all obtained from the same sample, sequenced in a study of blood T cell repertoires in COVID-19. Clones were read by immunoSEQ multiplex PCR, and TCRdb kept only the in-frame ones, dropping some. Of 200,000 to 250,000 clones in the sample, 88% were seen once. What was sequenced was PBMCs or T cells enriched from blood (not recorded which). The receptors originated from a woman in her twenties or thirties who had been exposed to COVID-19.

This chain links TRBV6-4 with TRBJ1-6; D possibly corresponds to TRBD1 (6 bases). Trimming shortened V by 3 bases and J by 9 bases, and 9 bases separated the two germline ends. The CDR3 is made up of 13 amino acids. The V gene's germline CDR1 is MRHNA and CDR2 SNTAGT. DNA of the CDR3: TGTGCCAGCAGTGATGGCAGGGGTTCACCCCTCCACTTT. Translated, it gives CASSDGRGSPLHF.

The chain links TRBV2 to TRBJ1-2; 10 positions match TRBD1. Trimming at V came to 5 bases and at J to 0 bases, leaving 6 bases not matched to a gene. Per the germline V gene, CDR1 is SNHLY and CDR2 is FYNNEI. The CDR3 totals 16 residues. CDR3 residues: CASSSDRGRANYGYTF. The CDR3 DNA reads as TGTGCCAGCAGTTCCGACAGGGGGCGAGCTAACTATGGCTACACCTTC.

This chain joins TRBV12-3 or TRBV12-4 and TRBJ1-6; D call uncertain. Trimming removed 2 bases at V and 10 bases at J, with 9 bases between. The CDR3 is 13 residues long. The CDR3 here is CASSLRTGSPLHF. CDR3 DNA: TGTGCCAGCAGTTTAAGGACTGGCTCACCCCTCCACTTT.

The CDR3 DNA reads as TGTGCCAGCACCAATCCCCGGGGAGGGACAGGGGCCAACGTCCTGACTTTC. It yields the protein CASTNPRGGTGANVLTF. The genes are TRBV5-4 and TRBJ2-6; D is perhaps TRBD2 (7 bases). The V gene's germline CDR1 is SGHNT and CDR2 YYREEE (reference sequence). The CDR3 is 17 residues long. The V and J ends lost 6 bases and 4 bases respectively, with 20 bases between them. Supplemented by reference TRBV5-4 and TRBJ2-6, the full variable domain reads ETGVTQSPTHLIKTRGQQVTLRCSSQSGHNTVSWYQQALGQGPQFIFQYYREEENGRGNFPPRFSGLQFPNYSSELNVNALELDDSALYLCASTNPRGGTGANVLTFGAGSRLTVL.

The chain employs TRBV10-3 and TRBJ1-2; TRBD1 is a possible D gene (6 bases). Germline assignment: CDR1 ENHRY and CDR2 SYGVKD. Trimming took off 4 bases at V and 6 bases at J, with 12 bases between the two ends. The CDR3 covers 13 residues. CDR3 in DNA: TGTGCCATCAGTGTCAGGACAGAGAATGGCTACACCTTC. Translating gives CAISVRTENGYTF.

The rearrangement links TRBV5-1 to TRBJ2-3; D call uncertain. The V gene's germline CDR1 is SGHRS and CDR2 YFSETQ. V shed 2 bases and J shed 0 bases, with 10 bases lying between them. The CDR3 consists of 15 residues. The CDR3 loop reads CASSLSVLSTDTQYF. CDR3 bases: TGCGCCAGCAGCTTATCTGTGTTGAGCACAGATACGCAGTATTTT.

The chain combines TRBV2 with TRBJ2-2, with D possibly matching TRBD1 (6 bases). Trimming pared 1 base from V and 1 base from J, leaving 13 bases between. The CDR3 runs to 17 residues. The germline V gene has CDR1 SNHLY and CDR2 FYNNEI. CDR3 nucleotides: TGTGCCAGCAGTGAAGGGCTGGACAGTATGAACACCGGGGAGCTGTTTTTT. The encoded protein is CASSEGLDSMNTGELFF.

The J gene is TRBJ1-1, the V gene TRBV14; D is uncertain. The CDR3 consists of 13 residues. Trimming cost V 4 bases and J 5 bases, with 11 bases left between them. Germline-derived CDR1 and CDR2 are SGHDN and FVKESK. The CDR3 DNA follows: TGTGCCAGCAGCCGTCGGTGGGAGACTGAAGCTTTCTTT. Its translation is CASSRRWETEAFF.

The chain carries TRBV4-1 and TRBJ1-5; possibly TRBD1 for D (5 bases). Trimming shortened V by 0 bases and J by 7 bases, and 16 bases separated the two germline ends. CDR1 and CDR2 (germline): MGHRA, YSYEKL. The length of the CDR3 is 16 residues. CDR3 nucleotide sequence: TGCGCCAGCAGCCAAGATCCCTCGGGGGACCGGCAGCCCCAGCATTTT. Protein sequence: CASSQDPSGDRQPQHF.

The rearrangement links TRBV24-1 to TRBJ2-1; 7 bases agree with TRBD2. CDR1 is KGHDR, CDR2 SFDVKD, per germline. V trimming: 5 bases; J trimming: 4 bases; junction bases outside the gene matches: 7. There are 15 residues in the CDR3. The CDR3 bases are TGTGCCACCAGTGGTCCTAGCGGAGATTACAATGAGCAGTTCTTC. This gives the protein CATSGPSGDYNEQFF.

This clone was observed a single time. This chain uses TRBV7-2 with TRBJ2-2; 13 bases align to TRBD2. The CDR3 runs to 16 residues. J lost 7 bases, V lost 5 bases, and 7 bases had no gene match. Germline CDR1 and CDR2: SGHTA and FQGNSA. Written as DNA, the CDR3 is TGTGCCAGCAGCATAGACAGACTAGCGGGAGGCGGGGAGCTGTTTTTT. It translates to CASSIDRLAGGGELFF.

The J gene is TRBJ1-2, the V gene TRBV19; 9 bases align to TRBD1. V was pared by 5 bases and J by 5 bases, with 12 bases of the junction left unmatched. The CDR3 has 16 residues. The V gene's germline CDR1 is LNHDA and CDR2 SQIVND (reference sequence). CDR3 in DNA: TGTGCCAGTAGTTTACGAAACAGGGGGCGCGGGTATGGCTACACCTTC. It translates to CASSLRNRGRGYGYTF.

The V gene is TRBV28, the J gene TRBJ2-3; D unclear. This CDR3 has 14 amino acids. Trimming stripped 2 bases from V and 2 bases from J, with 8 bases between. The germline V gene encodes CDR1 MDHEN and CDR2 SYDVKM. The chain's CDR3 is CASSLVRFTDTQYF. The CDR3 region has the DNA TGTGCCAGCAGTTTAGTGAGATTCACAGATACGCAGTATTTT.

The chain uses TRBV4-2 and TRBJ2-2, with D tentatively TRBD2 (6 bases). The CDR3 covers 14 residues. V was cut by 0 bases and J by 6 bases, with 8 bases left in between. CDR1 LGHNA and CDR2 YNFKEQ come from the germline V gene. The CDR3 reads CASSQERRAGELFF. In DNA, the CDR3 is TGTGCCAGCAGCCAAGAAAGGAGGGCCGGGGAGCTGTTTTTT.

To note about this clone: At the DNA level, this CDR3 is encoded by other sequences in the same sample as well. The J gene is TRBJ2-1, the V gene TRBV19, with a tentative D call TRBD1 (6 bases). Trimming pared 3 bases from V and 4 bases from J, leaving 10 bases between. CDR1 is LNHDA, CDR2 SQIVND, per germline (reference sequence). CDR3 length: 14 amino acids. The chain's CDR3 is CASSIQGPYNEQFF. For the CDR3, the DNA is TGTGCCAGTAGTATCCAGGGGCCTTACAATGAGCAGTTCTTC.

The chain joins TRBV19 to TRBJ1-1, with D possibly TRBD1 on 6 matching bases. Germline CDR1 and CDR2: LNHDA and SQIVND (reference sequence). The V and J ends lost 8 bases and 4 bases respectively, with 14 bases between them. This CDR3 comprises 13 residues. The CDR3 DNA is TGTGCCAGTCGCACACAGGGCGGCACTGAAGCTTTCTTT. Translation gives CASRTQGGTEAFF. Looking up the rest from reference TRBV19 and TRBJ1-1 gives the full variable domain: DGGITQSPKYLFRKEGQNVTLSCEQNLNHDAMYWYRQDPGQGLRLIYYSQIVNDFQKGDIAEGYSVSREKKESFPLTVTSAQKNPTAFYLCASRTQGGTEAFFGQGTRLTVV.

The V call is TRBV30, the J call TRBJ2-1; 8 bases line up with TRBD2. The junction had 5 bases not matched to a gene; V was cut back by 6 bases and J by 4 bases. The CDR3 runs 13 residues. Germline assignment: CDR1 GTSNPN and CDR2 SVGIG (reference sequence). CDR3 amino acids: CACTGLVYNEQFF. CDR3 nucleotide sequence: TGTGCCTGCACGGGACTAGTGTACAATGAGCAGTTCTTC.

The rearrangement links TRBV14 to TRBJ2-3, with TRBD2 matching over 7 bases. Trimming at V came to 1 base and at J to 4 bases, leaving 5 bases not matched to a gene. Germline CDR1 reads SGHDN; CDR2 reads FVKESK. The CDR3 consists of 15 residues. CDR3 sequence (DNA): TGTGCCAGCAGCCAAGGCGGGAGCCCCGCAGATACGCAGTATTTT. It yields the protein CASSQGGSPADTQYF.

The J gene is TRBJ1-1, the V gene TRBV27, with D maybe TRBD1 (6 bases). CDR3 length: 13 amino acids. Trimming shortened V by 5 bases and J by 1 base, and 8 bases separated the two germline ends. Germline CDR1 is MNHEY and CDR2 is SMNVEV (reference sequence). CDR3 in amino acids: CASSPQGNTEAFF. DNA of the CDR3: TGTGCCAGCAGTCCACAGGGGAACACTGAAGCTTTCTTT.

CDR3 in DNA: TGTGCCAGCAGTATACAGGGGTTGTTTTCACCCCTCCACTTT. It encodes CASSIQGLFSPLHF. The chain links TRBV6-2 or TRBV6-3 to TRBJ1-6; 7 bases are a match to TRBD1. V was pared by 5 bases and J by 9 bases, with 7 bases of the junction left unmatched. This CDR3 comprises 14 residues. Germline V gene lookup returns CDR1 MNHEY and CDR2 SVGEGT.

V usage is TRBV21-1 and J usage is TRBJ1-1; TRBD1, the D gene given by the table, was not confirmed from the DNA. TRBV21-1 is annotated as a pseudogene. The CDR3 covers 16 residues. The CDR3 loop reads CASSKWHRGEDTEAFF. The CDR3 DNA follows: TGTGCCAGCAGCAAATGGCACAGGGGGGAGGACACTGAAGCTTTCTTT.

In this sample, this clone turned up a few times. V usage is TRBV29-1 and J usage is TRBJ1-6; a weak D match, TRBD1 (6 bases). V dropped 4 bases and J dropped 5 bases, with 12 bases sitting between them. In germline, CDR1 is SQVTM, CDR2 ANQGSEA. This CDR3 contains 14 residues. DNA for the CDR3: TGCAGCGTTGCAGGGGATAGGAATAATTCACCCCTCCACTTT. Encoded protein: CSVAGDRNNSPLHF. The full variable domain, rest sourced from reference TRBV29-1 and TRBJ1-6, is SAVISQKPSRDICQRGTSLTIQCQVDSQVTMMFWYRQQPGQSLTLIATANQGSEATYESGFVIDKFPISRPNLTFSTLTVSNMSPEDSSIYLCSVAGDRNNSPLHFGNGTRLTVT.

This chain uses TRBV30 with TRBJ2-7; D possibly corresponds to TRBD1 (6 bases). CDR1 and CDR2 (germline): GTSNPN, SVGIG (reference sequence). Trimming left V 1 base short and J 7 bases short, with 14 bases between. This CDR3 region has 13 residues. For the CDR3, the DNA is TGTGCCTGGAGTGGGCACAGGGATAGGGAGCAGTACTTC. Translating gives CAWSGHRDREQYF.

This chain connects TRBV30 to TRBJ1-6; D unresolved. Trimming cost V 1 base and J 7 bases, with 5 bases left between them. The CDR3 is 12 amino acids. The germline CDR1 and CDR2 sequences are GTSNPN and SVGIG (reference sequence). The CDR3 DNA reads TGTGCCTGGAGTGGCGGGAATTCACCCCTCCACTTT. Protein sequence: CAWSGGNSPLHF.